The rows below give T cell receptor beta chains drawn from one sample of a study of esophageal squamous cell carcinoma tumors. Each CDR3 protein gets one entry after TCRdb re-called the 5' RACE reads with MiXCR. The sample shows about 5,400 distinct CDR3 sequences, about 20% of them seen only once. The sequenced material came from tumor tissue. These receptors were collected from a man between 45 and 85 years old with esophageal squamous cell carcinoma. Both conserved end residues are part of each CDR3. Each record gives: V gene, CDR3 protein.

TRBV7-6 CASSLGTGPYGYTF
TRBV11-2 CASSLGVGDSTDTQYF
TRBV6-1 CASTPGPFQETQYF
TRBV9 CASTLLAGVRVEQYF
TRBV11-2 CASSPSSFQETQYF
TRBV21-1 CASTPLGQVYEQYF
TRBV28 CASSPNRGGQETQYF
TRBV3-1 CASSHRLAGSSYNEQFF
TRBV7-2 CASSRDTDTQYF
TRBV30 CAWTPKGTYEQYF
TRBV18 CASSPPPAPDTQYF
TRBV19 CASSIGQETQYF
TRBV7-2 CASSLGRAYEQYF
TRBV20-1 CSASKGGIGEKLFF
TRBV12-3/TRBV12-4 CASSLAGGRDQPQHF
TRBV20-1 CSARGWATGDEQYF
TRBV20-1 CSAPDITEAFF
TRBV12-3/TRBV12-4 CASSPKFGGGTGELFF
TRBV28 CASSRFRGTQYF
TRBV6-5 CASSYWLAESYEQYF
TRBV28 CASSSIGLAGDTDTQYF
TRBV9 CASSAGWGSNEKLFF
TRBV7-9 CANSVDLSYEQYF